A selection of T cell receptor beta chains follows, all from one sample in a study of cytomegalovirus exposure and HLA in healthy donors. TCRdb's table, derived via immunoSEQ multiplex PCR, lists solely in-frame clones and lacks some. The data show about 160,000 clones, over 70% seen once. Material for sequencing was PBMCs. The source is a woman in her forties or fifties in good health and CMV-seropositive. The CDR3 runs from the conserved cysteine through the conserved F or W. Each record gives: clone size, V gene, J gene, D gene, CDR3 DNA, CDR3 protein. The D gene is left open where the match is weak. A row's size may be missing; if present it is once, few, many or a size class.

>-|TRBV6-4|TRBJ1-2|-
TGTGCCAGCAGTGACTCCAGTCAGACAGTAACACTCTATGGCTACACCTTC
CASSDSSQTVTLYGYTF
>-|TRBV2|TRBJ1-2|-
TGTGCCAGCAGTGAAGCGACAGCTAACTATGGCTACACCTTC
CASSEATANYGYTF
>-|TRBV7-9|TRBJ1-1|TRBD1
TGTTCCAGCAGCTTAGCAGGGGGCACTGAAGCTTTCTTT
CSSSLAGGTEAFF
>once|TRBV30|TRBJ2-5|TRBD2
TGTGCCTGGAGTGTAAAGCGGGGGCTCCTGGAGACCCAGTACTTC
CAWSVKRGLLETQYF
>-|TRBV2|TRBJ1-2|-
TGTGCCAGCAGTGACCAGGGGCTCTATGGCTACACCTTC
CASSDQGLYGYTF
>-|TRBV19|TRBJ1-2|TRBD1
TGTGCCAGTAGGATGGGACAGGGTCATTATGGCTACACCTTC
CASRMGQGHYGYTF
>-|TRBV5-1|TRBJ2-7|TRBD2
TGCGCCAGCAGCGGCTGGACTAGCGGGGCTAACTCCTACGAGCAGTACTTC
CASSGWTSGANSYEQYF
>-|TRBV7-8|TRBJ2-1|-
TGTGCCAGCAGCTTGCTAGCCTCCTACAATGAGCAGTTCTTC
CASSLLASYNEQFF
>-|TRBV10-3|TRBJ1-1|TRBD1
TGTGCCATCAGCCGGACAGGGATTGCGACTGAAGCTTTCTTT
CAISRTGIATEAFF
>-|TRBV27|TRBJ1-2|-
TGTGCCAGCAGTTATTCTGCGACAGGTTATGGCTACACCTTC
CASSYSATGYGYTF
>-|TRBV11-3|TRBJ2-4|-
TGTGCCAGCAGCTCGATCCCTCCCTTCGGGAACATTCAGTACTTC
CASSSIPPFGNIQYF
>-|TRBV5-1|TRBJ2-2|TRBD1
TGCGCCAGCAGTTTACAGGGGACCGGGGAGCTGTTTTTT
CASSLQGTGELFF
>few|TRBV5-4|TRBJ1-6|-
TGTGCCAGCAGCTTGCTCTCTAACGGGGGTACACCCCTCCACTTT
CASSLLSNGGTPLHF
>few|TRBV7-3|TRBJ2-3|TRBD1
TGTGCCAGCAGCTTAATGGGGACAGCCACAGATACGCAGTATTTT
CASSLMGTATDTQYF
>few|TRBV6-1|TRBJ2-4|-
TGTGCCAGCAGTGAGATCGGAAACATTCAGTACTTC
CASSEIGNIQYF
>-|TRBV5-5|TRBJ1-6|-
TGTGCCAGCAGCTTGGGGGACAATACTTCACCCCTCCACTTT
CASSLGDNTSPLHF
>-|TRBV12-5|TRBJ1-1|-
TGTGCTAGTGGTTTGGCGACTGGCACTGAAGCTTTCTTT
CASGLATGTEAFF
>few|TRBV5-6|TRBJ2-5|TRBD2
TGTGCCAGCAGCTACATAGCGGGGGGGCGTGAGACCCAGTACTTC
CASSYIAGGRETQYF
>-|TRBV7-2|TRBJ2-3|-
TGTGCCAGCAGCTTAGAGCCTAAAGCAGATACGCAGTATTTT
CASSLEPKADTQYF
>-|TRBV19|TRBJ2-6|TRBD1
TGTGCCAGTATAACACCGGGACAGGGTGCAGGGGCCAACGTCCTGACTTTC
CASITPGQGAGANVLTF
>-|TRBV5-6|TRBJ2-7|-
TGTGCCAGCAGCTTGGAGGCCGCGACGGGGCAGTACTTC
CASSLEAATGQYF
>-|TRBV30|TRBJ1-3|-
TGTGCCTGGAGTGTCGGGAACTCTGGAAACACCATATATTTT
CAWSVGNSGNTIYF
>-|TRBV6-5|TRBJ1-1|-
TGTGCCAGCAGTTCCCTGCCCCTACCTGAAGCTTTCTTT
CASSSLPLPEAFF
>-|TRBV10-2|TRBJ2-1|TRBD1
TGCGCCACCCGGGACAGGGGGTACAATGAGCAGTTCTTC
CATRDRGYNEQFF
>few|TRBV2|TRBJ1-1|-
TGTGCCAGCACGAAACTCGCGACAGTTACTGAAGCTTTCTTT
CASTKLATVTEAFF
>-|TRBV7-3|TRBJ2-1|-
TGTGCCAGCAGCTTAGGGTTGCAGGGTGAGCAGTTCTTC
CASSLGLQGEQFF
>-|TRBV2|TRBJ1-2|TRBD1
TGTGCCAGCCGGGACAGGGGAAATCAAGACTATGGCTACACCTTC
CASRDRGNQDYGYTF
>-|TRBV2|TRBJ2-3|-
TGTGCCAGCAGTCTCGGACTACTAGGGACAGATACGCAGTATTTT
CASSLGLLGTDTQYF
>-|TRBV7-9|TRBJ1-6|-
TGTGCCAGCAGCTCGACAGGCTTAAACTCACCCCTCCACTTT
CASSSTGLNSPLHF
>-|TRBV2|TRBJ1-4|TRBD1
TGCGCGACAGGGGCAGGGCGGACTAATGAAAAACTGTTTTTT
CATGAGRTNEKLFF
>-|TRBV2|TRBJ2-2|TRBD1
TGTGCCAGCAGAAGCAGGGGGCAAACCGGGGAGCTGTTTTTT
CASRSRGQTGELFF
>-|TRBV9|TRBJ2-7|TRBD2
TGTGCCAGCAGCGTGTTTCTAGCGGGGGGATTCTCCTACGAGCAGTACTTC
CASSVFLAGGFSYEQYF
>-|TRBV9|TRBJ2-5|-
TGTGCCAGCAGCAGGACACCCGAAGAGACCCAGTACTTC
CASSRTPEETQYF
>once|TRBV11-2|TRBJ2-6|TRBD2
TGTGCCAGCAGCTCAGGGAGGGCGCGGAGTACTGGGGCCAACGTCCTGACTTTC
CASSSGRARSTGANVLTF
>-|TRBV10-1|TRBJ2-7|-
TGCGCCAGCAGTGATTCCCAAAACGGGAAGCAGTACTTC
CASSDSQNGKQYF
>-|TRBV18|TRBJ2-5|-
TGTGCCAGCTCCCCGGGATTAGGGCCCGAGACCCAGTACTTC
CASSPGLGPETQYF
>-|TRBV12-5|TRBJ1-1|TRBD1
TGTGCTAGTGGCCGACCAACAGGGGAGAGTTTTAATGAAGCTTTCTTT
CASGRPTGESFNEAFF
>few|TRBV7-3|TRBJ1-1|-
TGTGCCAGCAGCCGGGGGGGGAACACTGAAGCTTTCTTT
CASSRGGNTEAFF
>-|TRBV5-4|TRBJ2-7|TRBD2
TGTGCCAGCAGTTCCGGGACTAGCGGGGGAGCACCCTACGAGCAGTACTTC
CASSSGTSGGAPYEQYF
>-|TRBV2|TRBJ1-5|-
TGTGCCAGCTCCGAGGGTTGGGGAGGAGGAAGTCAGCCCCAGCATTTT
CASSEGWGGGSQPQHF
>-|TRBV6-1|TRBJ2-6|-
TGTGCCAGCAGGGGGACATTAGCTGGGGCCAACGTCCTGACTTTC
CASRGTLAGANVLTF
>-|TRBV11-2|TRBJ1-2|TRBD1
TGTGCCAGCAGCATGAGACAGGGGGTTATTCCTGTGAGCTACACCTTC
CASSMRQGVIPVSYTF
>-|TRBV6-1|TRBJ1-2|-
TGTGCCAGCAGCGAATCGGCAGGCCGTAACTATGGCTACACCTTC
CASSESAGRNYGYTF
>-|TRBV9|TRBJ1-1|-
TGTGCCAGCAGCCCTCGTTCAGGGAAGGGGAATAATGAAGCTTTCTTT
CASSPRSGKGNNEAFF
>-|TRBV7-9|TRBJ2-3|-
TGTGCCAGCAGCTTGCAGGGTGGCCGGGATACGCAGTATTTT
CASSLQGGRDTQYF
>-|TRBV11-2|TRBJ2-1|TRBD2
TGTGCCAGCAGCTTAGATCTCTTGGCGCTAGCGGGGATAGACAATGAGCAGTTCTTC
CASSLDLLALAGIDNEQFF
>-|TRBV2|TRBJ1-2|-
TGTGCCAGCAGTGAAGGGAGGGGCGGGGGTGAAGGCTACACCTTC
CASSEGRGGGEGYTF
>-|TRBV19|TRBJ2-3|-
TGTGCCAGTAGTATAGGTGGAGGGCCTACCCCCAGCACAGATACGCAGTATTTT
CASSIGGGPTPSTDTQYF
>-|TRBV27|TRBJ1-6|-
TGTGCCAGCAGCTGGACTAATAGGGATTCACCCCTCCACTTT
CASSWTNRDSPLHF
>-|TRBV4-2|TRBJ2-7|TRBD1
TGTGCCAGCACCGTCGGGACAGGCGCCTTCTACGAGCAGTACTTC
CASTVGTGAFYEQYF
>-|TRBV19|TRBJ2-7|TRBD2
TGTGCCAGTAGTTCTCGCGGGAGTATCTACGAGCAGTACTTC
CASSSRGSIYEQYF
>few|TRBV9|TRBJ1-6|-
TGTGCCAGCAGCCCACTTGTGATGGATAATTCACCCCTCCACTTT
CASSPLVMDNSPLHF
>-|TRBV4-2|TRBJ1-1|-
TGTGCCAGCAGCCAAGGTGAGGTCGGGGTATACACTGAAGCTTTCTTT
CASSQGEVGVYTEAFF
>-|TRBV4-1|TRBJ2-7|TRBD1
TGCGCCAGCAGCCCGGGACAGGACTTCTCCTACGAGCAGTACTTC
CASSPGQDFSYEQYF
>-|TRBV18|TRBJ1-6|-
TGTGCCAGCTCGGGGGGGATCAATTCACCCCTCCACTTT
CASSGGINSPLHF
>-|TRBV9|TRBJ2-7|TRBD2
TGTGCCAGCAGCGTAGCAGGTAGCGGGGGTTACGAGCAGTACTTC
CASSVAGSGGYEQYF
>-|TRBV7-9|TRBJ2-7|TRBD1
TGTGCCAGCAGCTTAGAGGGGACAGTCGCAAACTTC
CASSLEGTVANF
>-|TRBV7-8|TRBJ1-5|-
TGTGCCAGCAGCTTAGAACAGGCGGGCAATCAGCCCCAGCATTTT
CASSLEQAGNQPQHF
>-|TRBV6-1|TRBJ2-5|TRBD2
TGTGCCAGCAGCGAGCGGGGGGCCCAAGAGACCCAGTACTTC
CASSERGAQETQYF
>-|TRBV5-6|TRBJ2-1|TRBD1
TGTGCCAGCAGCTTGGAAGGGCAGGGGGTTTCCTACAATGAGCAGTTCTTC
CASSLEGQGVSYNEQFF